The source of this T cell receptor beta chain is a study of regulatory T cells in long-lasting Graves disease. Germline V gene lookup returns CDR1 MNHEY and CDR2 SVGAGI. The CDR3 totals 17 residues. Trimming pared 2 bases from V and 4 bases from J, leaving 17 bases between. The sample holds many counts of this clonotype. Its antigen is currently unknown. Time point here: newly diagnosed GD, antithyroid drugs for less than 3 months. RNA extracted from PBMCs served as the sequencing template. Arm-PCR of CDR3 regions and iRepertoire HTBI primers were used to build TCR beta libraries. TCRdb passed the multiplex PCR reads through MiXCR, listing each CDR3 protein once. The sample yields approximately 230,000 distinct CDR3 sequences, 18% seen once. Study results and limitations: Persistent Graves' cases showed lower TCR diversity than newly diagnosed cases.

The sequencing used peripheral blood mononuclear cells (PBMCs), collected at new diagnosis, from a patient treated with antithyroid drugs. The origin of this receptor is a female donor with Graves disease. This rearrangement joins TRBV6-5 to TRBJ2-2; maybe TRBD2 (6 bases). CDR3 sequence (DNA): TGTGCCAGCAGTTACCAACGCGGGAAAGCGAGCACCGGGGAGCTGTTTTTT. Its protein product is CASSYQRGKASTGELFF.